This T cell receptor (beta chain) is from a study of CXCR3-negative and CXCR3-positive naive CD8 T cells. Overall study findings and caveats: Post-cryopreservation CXCR3 expression was partly diminished, and the bulk of assays employed fresh PBMCs. CXCR3-positive naive cells had TRB CDR3s that were more hydrophobic than CXCR3-negative naive cells had.

Libraries of TRB cDNA were made by 5' RACE and carried UMIs. No DNA is given; TCRdb re-called the 5' RACE reads and lists each CDR3 protein once. This sample's table reports approximately 98,000 distinct CDR3 sequences. As for this clonotype: The antigen is not known.

CD45RO-CCR7+CD27+CD95- marked naive CD8+ T cells. The CDR3 covers 16 residues. The rearrangement links TRBV23-1 to TRBJ2-7; the TCRdb call, TRBD1, lacks DNA for checking. TRBV23-1 is an ORF, with its function uncertain. Sample: naive CXCR3+ CD8+ T cells from blood. Subset meaning: CD45RO-CCR7+CD27+CD95- naive CD8+ T cells expressing CXCR3 (TNR3+). The clonotype was recovered from a human donor in good health. Some clones in this sample may be carry-over from other donors' samples. CDR3 protein: CASSPPSRAVKYEQYF.